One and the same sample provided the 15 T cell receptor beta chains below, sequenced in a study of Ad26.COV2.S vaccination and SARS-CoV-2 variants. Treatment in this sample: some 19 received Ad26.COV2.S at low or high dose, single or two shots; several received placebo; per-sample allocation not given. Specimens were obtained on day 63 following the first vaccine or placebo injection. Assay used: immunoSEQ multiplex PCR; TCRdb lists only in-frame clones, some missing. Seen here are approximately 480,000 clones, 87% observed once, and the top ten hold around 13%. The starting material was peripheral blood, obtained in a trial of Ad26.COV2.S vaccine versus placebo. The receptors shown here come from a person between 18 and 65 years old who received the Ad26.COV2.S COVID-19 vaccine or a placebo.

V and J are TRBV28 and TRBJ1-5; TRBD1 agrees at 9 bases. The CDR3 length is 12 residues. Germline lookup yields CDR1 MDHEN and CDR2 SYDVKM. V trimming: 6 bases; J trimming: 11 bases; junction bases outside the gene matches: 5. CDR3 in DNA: TGTGCCAGCAGCCGGACAGGGGCGTCCCAGCATTTT. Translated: CASSRTGASQHF. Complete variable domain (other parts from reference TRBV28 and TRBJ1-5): DVKVTQSSRYLVKRTGEKVFLECVQDMDHENMFWYRQDPGLGLRLIYFSYDVKMKEKGDIPEGYSVSREKKERFSLILESASTNQTSMYLCASSRTGASQHFGDGTRLSIL.

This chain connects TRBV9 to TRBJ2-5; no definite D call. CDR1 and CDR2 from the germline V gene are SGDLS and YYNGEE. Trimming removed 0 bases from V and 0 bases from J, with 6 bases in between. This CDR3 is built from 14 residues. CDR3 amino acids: CASSVDPDQETQYF. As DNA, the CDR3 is TGTGCCAGCAGCGTAGACCCAGACCAAGAGACCCAGTACTTC.

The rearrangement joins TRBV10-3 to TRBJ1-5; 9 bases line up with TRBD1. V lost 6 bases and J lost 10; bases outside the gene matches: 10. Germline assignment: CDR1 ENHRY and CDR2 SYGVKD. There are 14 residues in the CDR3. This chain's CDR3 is CAIRGDRDSGPQHF. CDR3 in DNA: TGTGCCATCAGGGGGGACAGGGATTCTGGCCCCCAGCATTTT.

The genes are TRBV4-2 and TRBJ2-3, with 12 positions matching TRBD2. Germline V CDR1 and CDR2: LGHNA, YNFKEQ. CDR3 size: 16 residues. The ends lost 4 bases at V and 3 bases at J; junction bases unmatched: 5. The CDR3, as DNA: TGTGCCAGCAGCCCACTAGCGGGAGGAGGTACAGATACGCAGTATTTT. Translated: CASSPLAGGGTDTQYF.

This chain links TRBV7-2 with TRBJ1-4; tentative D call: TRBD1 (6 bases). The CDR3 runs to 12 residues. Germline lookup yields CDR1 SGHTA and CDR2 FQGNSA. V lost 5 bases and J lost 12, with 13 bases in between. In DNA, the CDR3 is TGTGCCAGCAGCCCCGGACAGACGGAACTGTTTTTT. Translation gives CASSPGQTELFF.

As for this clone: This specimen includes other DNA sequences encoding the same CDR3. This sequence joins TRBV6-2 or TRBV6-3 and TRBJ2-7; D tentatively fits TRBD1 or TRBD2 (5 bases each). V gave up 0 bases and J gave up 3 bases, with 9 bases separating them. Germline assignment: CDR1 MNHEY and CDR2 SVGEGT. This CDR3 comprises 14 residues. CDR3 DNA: TGTGCCAGCAGTTACTCAGGGACCATCTACGAGCAGTACTTC. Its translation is CASSYSGTIYEQYF.

CDR3 in amino acids: CAWRRTGSSPLHF. The CDR3 region has the DNA TGTGCCTGGAGGAGAACAGGGTCGTCACCCCTCCACTTT. The V and J genes are TRBV30 and TRBJ1-6, with D perhaps TRBD1 (6 bases). The CDR3 runs 13 residues. V was shortened by 3 bases and J by 10 bases, with 13 bases between the two germline ends. CDR1 is GTSNPN, CDR2 SVGIG, per germline (reference sequence).

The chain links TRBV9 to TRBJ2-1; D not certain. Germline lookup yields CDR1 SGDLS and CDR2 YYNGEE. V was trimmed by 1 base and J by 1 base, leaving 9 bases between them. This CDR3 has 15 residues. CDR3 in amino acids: CASSVSAYSYNEQFF. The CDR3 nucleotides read TGTGCCAGCAGCGTATCAGCGTATTCCTACAATGAGCAGTTCTTC.

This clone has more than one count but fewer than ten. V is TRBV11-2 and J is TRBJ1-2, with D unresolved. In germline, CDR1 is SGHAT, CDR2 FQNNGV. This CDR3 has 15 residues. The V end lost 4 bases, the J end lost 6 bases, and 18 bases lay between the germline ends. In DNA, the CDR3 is TGTGCCAGCAGCTCGCCGAAATACACGCTCCATGGCTACACCTTC. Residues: CASSSPKYTLHGYTF.

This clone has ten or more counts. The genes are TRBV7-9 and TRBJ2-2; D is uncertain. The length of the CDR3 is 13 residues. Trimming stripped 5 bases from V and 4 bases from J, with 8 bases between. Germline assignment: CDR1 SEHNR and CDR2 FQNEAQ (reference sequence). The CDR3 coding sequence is TGTGCCAGCAGCCCCGCCGTCACCGGGGAGCTGTTTTTT. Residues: CASSPAVTGELFF.

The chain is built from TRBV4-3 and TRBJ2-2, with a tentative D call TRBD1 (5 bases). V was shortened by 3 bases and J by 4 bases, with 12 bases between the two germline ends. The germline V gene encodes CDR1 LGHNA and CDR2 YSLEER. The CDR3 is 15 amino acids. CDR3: CASSQVTVSTGELFF. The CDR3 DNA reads TGCGCCAGCAGCCAGGTGACAGTAAGCACCGGGGAGCTGTTTTTT.

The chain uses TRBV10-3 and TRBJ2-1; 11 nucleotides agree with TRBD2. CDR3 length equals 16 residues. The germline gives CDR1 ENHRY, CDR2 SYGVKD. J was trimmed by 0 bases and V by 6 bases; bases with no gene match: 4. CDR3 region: CAISPLAGGSYNEQFF. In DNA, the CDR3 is TGTGCCATCAGCCCTCTAGCGGGAGGCTCCTACAATGAGCAGTTCTTC.

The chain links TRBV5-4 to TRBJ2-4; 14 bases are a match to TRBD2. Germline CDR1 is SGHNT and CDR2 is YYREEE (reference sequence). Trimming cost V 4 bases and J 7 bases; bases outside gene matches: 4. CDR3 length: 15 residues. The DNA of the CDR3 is TGTGCCAGCAGCGAGGGACTAGCGGGAGTGAACATTCAGTACTTC. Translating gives CASSEGLAGVNIQYF.

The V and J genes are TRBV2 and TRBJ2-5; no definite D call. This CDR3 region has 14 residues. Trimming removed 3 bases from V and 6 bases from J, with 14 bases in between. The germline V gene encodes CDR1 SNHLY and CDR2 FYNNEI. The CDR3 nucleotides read TGTGCCAGCAGTGACCAGGTTTTGGGAAAGACCCAGTACTTC. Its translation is CASSDQVLGKTQYF.

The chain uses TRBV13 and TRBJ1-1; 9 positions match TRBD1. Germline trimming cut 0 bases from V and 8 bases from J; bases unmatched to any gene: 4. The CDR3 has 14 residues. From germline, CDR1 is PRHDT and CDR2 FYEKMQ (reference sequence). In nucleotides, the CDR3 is TGTGCCAGCAGCTTAGGGGGGACAGGGCCCGAAGCTTTCTTT. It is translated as CASSLGGTGPEAFF.